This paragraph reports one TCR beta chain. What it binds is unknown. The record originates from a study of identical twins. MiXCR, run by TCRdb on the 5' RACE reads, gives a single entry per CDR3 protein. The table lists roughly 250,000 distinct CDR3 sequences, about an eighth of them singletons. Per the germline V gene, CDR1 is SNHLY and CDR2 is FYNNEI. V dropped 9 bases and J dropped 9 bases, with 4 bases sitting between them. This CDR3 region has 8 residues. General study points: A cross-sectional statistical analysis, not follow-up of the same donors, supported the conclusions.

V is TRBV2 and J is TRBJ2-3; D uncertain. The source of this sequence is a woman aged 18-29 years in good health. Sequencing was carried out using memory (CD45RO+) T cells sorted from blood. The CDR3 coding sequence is TGTGCCAGTGGGACGCAGTATTTT. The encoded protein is CASGTQYF.